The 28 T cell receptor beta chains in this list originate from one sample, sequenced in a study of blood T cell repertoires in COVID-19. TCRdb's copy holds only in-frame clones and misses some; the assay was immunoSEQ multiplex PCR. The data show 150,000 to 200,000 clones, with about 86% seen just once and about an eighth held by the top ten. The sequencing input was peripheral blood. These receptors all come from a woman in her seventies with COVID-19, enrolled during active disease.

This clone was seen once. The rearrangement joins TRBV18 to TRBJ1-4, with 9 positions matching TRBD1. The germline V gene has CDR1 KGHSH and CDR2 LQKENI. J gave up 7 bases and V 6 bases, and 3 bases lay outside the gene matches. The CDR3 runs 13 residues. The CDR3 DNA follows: TGTGCCAGCTCTCAACAGGGGGCTGAAAAACTGTTTTTT. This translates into CASSQQGAEKLFF.

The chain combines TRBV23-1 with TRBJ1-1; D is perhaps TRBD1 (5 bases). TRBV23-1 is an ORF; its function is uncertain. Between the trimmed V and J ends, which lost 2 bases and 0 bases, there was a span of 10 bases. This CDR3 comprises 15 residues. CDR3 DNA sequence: TGCGCCAGCAGTCAAGACAGCGTCATGAACACTGAAGCTTTCTTT. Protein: CASSQDSVMNTEAFF.

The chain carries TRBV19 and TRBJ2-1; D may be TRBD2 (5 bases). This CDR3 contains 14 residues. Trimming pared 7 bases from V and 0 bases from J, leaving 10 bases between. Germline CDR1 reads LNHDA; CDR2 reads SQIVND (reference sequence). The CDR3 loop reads CASMGAVSYNEQFF. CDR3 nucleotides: TGTGCCAGTATGGGAGCGGTCTCCTACAATGAGCAGTTCTTC.

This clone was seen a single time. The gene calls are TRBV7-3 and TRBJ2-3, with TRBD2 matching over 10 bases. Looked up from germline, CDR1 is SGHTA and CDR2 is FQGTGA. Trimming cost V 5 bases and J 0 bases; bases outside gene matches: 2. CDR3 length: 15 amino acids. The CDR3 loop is CASSTSGISTDTQYF. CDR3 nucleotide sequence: TGTGCCAGCAGCACTAGCGGGATCAGCACAGATACGCAGTATTTT.

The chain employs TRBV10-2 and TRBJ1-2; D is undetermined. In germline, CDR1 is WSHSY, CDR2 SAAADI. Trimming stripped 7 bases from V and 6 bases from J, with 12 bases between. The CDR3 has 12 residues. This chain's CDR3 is CASNEGRDGYTF. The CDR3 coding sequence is TGCGCCAGCAATGAAGGGAGGGATGGCTACACCTTC.

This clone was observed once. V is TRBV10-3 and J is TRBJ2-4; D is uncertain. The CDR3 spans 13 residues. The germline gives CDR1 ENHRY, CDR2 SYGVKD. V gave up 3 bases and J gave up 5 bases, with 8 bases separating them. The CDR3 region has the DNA TGTGCCATCAGTGACTCCGAGGAAAACATTCAGTACTTC. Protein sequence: CAISDSEENIQYF.

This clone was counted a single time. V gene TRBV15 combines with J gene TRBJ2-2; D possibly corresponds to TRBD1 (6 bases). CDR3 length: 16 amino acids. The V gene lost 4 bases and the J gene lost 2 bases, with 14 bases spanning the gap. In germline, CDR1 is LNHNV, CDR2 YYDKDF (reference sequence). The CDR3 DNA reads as TGTGCCACCAGCAATTTCAGGGGCCCTAACACCGGGGAGCTGTTTTTT. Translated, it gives CATSNFRGPNTGELFF.

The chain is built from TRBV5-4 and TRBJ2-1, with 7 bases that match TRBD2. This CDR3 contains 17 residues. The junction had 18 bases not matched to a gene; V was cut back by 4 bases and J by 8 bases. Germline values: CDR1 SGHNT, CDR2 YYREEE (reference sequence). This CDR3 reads CASSRPRVGGIKDEQFF. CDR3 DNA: TGTGCCAGCAGCCGACCTCGCGTGGGAGGGATTAAAGATGAGCAGTTCTTC.

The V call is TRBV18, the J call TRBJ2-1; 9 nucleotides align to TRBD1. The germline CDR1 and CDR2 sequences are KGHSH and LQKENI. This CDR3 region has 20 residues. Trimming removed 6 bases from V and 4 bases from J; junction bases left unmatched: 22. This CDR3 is CASSPTQKQGAFAIYNEQFF. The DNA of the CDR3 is TGTGCCAGCTCCCCAACGCAAAAACAGGGGGCTTTCGCAATATACAATGAGCAGTTCTTC.

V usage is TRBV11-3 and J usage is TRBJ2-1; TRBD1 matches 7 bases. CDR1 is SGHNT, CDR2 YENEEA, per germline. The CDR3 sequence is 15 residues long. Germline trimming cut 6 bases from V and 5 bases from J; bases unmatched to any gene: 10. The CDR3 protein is CASSYRDRLNNEQFF. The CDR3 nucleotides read TGTGCCAGCAGTTACCGGGACAGACTGAACAATGAGCAGTTCTTC.

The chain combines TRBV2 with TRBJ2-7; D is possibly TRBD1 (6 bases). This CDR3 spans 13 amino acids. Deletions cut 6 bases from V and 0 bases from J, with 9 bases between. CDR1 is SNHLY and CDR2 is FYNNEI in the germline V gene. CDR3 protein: CASSRDNSYEQYF. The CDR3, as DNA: TGTGCCAGCAGCCGGGACAACTCCTACGAGCAGTACTTC.

The CDR3 coding sequence is TGTGCCAGCAGCTTTGAGACTTCCTACAATGAGCAGTTCTTC. It translates to CASSFETSYNEQFF. The gene calls are TRBV12-1 and TRBJ2-1; the table assigns TRBD2, which was not confirmed against the DNA. TRBV12-1 is a listed pseudogene. This CDR3 has 14 amino acids.

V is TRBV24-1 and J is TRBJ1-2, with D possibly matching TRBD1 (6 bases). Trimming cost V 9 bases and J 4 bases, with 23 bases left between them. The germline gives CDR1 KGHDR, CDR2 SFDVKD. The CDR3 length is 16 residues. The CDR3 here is CATSPGGAGSGYGYTF. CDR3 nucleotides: TGTGCCACCTCCCCCGGGGGGGCGGGGAGTGGCTATGGCTACACCTTC.

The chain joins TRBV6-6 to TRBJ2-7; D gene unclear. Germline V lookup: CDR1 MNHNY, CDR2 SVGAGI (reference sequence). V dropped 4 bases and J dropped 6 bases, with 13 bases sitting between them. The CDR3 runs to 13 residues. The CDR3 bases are TGTGCCAGCAGTTTTGGTAGTCTCTCCGAGCAGTACTTC. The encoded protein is CASSFGSLSEQYF.

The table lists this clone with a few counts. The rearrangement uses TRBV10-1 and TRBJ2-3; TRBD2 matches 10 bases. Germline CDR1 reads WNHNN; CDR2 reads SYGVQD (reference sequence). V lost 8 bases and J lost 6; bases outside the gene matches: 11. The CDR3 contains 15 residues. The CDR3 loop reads CASLRAGGPRDTQYF. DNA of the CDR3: TGCGCCAGCCTAAGAGCGGGAGGGCCACGGGATACGCAGTATTTT.

The CDR3 loop reads CASSLADRVSEQYF. CDR3 bases: TGCGCCAGCAGCTTGGCCGACAGGGTATCGGAGCAGTACTTC. The chain uses TRBV5-1 and TRBJ2-7; TRBD1 matches 7 bases. This CDR3 has 14 residues. Trimming cost V 0 bases and J 7 bases; bases outside gene matches: 7. From germline, CDR1 is SGHRS and CDR2 YFSETQ.

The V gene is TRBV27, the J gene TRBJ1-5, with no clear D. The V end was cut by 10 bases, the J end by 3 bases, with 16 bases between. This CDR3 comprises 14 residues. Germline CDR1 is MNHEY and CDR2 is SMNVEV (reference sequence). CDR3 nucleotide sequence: TGTGCCACCGGGGAGGGATCTTCCAATCAGCCCCAGCATTTT. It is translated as CATGEGSSNQPQHF.

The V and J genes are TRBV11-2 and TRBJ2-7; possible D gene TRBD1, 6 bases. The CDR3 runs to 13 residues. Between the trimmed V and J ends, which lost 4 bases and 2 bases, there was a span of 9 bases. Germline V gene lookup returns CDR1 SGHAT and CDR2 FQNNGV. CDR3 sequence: CASSWDNPYEQYF. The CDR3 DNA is TGTGCCAGCAGCTGGGACAATCCCTACGAGCAGTACTTC.

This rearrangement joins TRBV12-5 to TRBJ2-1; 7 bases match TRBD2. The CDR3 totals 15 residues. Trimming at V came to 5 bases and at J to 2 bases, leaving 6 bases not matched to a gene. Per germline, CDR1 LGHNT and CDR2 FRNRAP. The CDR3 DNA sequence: TGTGCTAGTGGTCGAGGGAGGGCTACCTACAATGAGCAGTTCTTC. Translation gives CASGRGRATYNEQFF. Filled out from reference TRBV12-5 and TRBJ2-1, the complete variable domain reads DARVTQTPRHKVTEMGQEVTMRCQPILGHNTVFWYRQTMMQGLELLAYFRNRAPLDDSGMPKDRFSAEMPDATLATLKIQPSEPRDSAVYFCASGRGRATYNEQFFGPGTRLTVL.

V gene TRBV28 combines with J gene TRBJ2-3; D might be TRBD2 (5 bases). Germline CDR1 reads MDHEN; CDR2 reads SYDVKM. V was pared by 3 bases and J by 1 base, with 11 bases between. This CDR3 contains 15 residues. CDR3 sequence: CASSFPSLGTDTQYF. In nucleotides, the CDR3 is TGTGCCAGCAGTTTTCCTAGCTTGGGCACAGATACGCAGTATTTT.

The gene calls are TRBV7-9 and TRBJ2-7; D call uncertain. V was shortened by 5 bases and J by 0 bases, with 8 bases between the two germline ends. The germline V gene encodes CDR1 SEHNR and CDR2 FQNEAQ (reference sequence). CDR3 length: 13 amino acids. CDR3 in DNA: TGTGCCAGCAGCCCCGGGTTCTCCTACGAGCAGTACTTC. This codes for CASSPGFSYEQYF.

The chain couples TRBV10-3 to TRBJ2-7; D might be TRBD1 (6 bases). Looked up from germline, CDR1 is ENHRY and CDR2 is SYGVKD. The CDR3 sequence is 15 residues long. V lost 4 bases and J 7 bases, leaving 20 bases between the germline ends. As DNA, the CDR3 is TGTGCCATCAGTGTTAATCCTACAGGGTCGTATGAGCAGTACTTC. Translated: CAISVNPTGSYEQYF.

The CDR3 nucleotides are TGTGCCAGCAGACCCGGGACTGGGGAAAAACTGTTTTTT. Its protein product is CASRPGTGEKLFF. The chain links TRBV12-3 or TRBV12-4 to TRBJ1-4, with D tentatively TRBD1 (5 bases). V was trimmed by 6 bases and J by 8 bases, leaving 13 bases between them. This CDR3 region has 13 residues.

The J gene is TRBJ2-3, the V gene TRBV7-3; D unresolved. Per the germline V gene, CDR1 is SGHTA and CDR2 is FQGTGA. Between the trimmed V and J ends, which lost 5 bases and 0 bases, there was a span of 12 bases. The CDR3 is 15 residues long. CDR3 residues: CASSQTWISTDTQYF. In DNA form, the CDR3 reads TGTGCCAGCAGCCAGACATGGATTAGCACAGATACGCAGTATTTT.

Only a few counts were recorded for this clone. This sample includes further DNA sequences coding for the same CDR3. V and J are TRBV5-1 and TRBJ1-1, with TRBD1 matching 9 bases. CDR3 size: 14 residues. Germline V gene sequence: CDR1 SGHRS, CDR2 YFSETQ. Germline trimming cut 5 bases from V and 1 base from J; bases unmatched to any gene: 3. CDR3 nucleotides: TGCGCCAGCAGTCGGGGACAGGGGAACACTGAAGCTTTCTTT. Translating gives CASSRGQGNTEAFF.

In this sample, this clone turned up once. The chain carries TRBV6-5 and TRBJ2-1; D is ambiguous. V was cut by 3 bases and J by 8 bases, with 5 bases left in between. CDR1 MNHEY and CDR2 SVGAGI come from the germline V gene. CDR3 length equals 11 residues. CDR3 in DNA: TGTGCCAGCAGTTATTCATATGAGCAGTTCTTC. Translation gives CASSYSYEQFF.

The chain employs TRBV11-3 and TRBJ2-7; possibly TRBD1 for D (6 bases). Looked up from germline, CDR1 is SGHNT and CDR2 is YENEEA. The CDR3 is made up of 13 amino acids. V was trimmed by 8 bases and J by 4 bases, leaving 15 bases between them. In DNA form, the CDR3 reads TGTGCCAGCGTAGGGGCAGGGGAGTACGAGCAGTACTTC. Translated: CASVGAGEYEQYF.

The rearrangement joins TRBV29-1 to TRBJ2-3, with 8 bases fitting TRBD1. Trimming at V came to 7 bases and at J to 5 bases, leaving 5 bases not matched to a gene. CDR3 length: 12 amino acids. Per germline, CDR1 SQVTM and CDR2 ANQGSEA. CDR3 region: CSGKGQGDTQYF. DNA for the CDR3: TGCAGCGGAAAAGGACAGGGAGATACGCAGTATTTT.